Below are 19 T cell receptor beta chains sequenced from a single sample in a study of a mutant IDH1 vaccine in newly diagnosed glioma. Their antigen targets remain unknown. Time point noted: week 5, during vaccination. Alongside topical imiquimod, each dose of vaccine comprised 300 ug of mutant IDH1 20-mer peptide. Some clones are missing from TCRdb's copy, which holds only in-frame ones; the method was immunoSEQ multiplex PCR. Of 50,000 or so clones in the sample, around 80% were seen once. The sample consisted of PBMCs, taken from a glioma patient whose treatment included an IDH1 peptide vaccine. These receptors were obtained from a woman in her thirties or forties with glioma.

This clone showed up just once. J is TRBJ2-7 and V is TRBV4-3; TRBD1 might be the D (6 bases). V shed 3 bases and J shed 3 bases, with 12 bases lying between them. The V gene's germline CDR1 is LGHNA and CDR2 YSLEER. This CDR3 is built from 14 residues. Here the CDR3 DNA reads TGCGCCAGCAGCCAGGACAGTTCCGACTACGAGCAGTACTTC. It translates to CASSQDSSDYEQYF.

V is TRBV19 and J is TRBJ2-4, with 8 bases lining up with TRBD1. CDR1 is LNHDA and CDR2 is SQIVND in the germline V gene (reference sequence). Trimming cost V 2 bases and J 1 base; bases outside gene matches: 1. The CDR3 contains 15 residues. The CDR3 DNA reads TGTGCCAGTAGTATACAGGGGGCTGCCAAAAACATTCAGTACTTC. Amino acids: CASSIQGAAKNIQYF.

V usage is TRBV10-3 and J usage is TRBJ1-5, with unresolved D. The CDR3 has 14 residues. Deletions cut 0 bases from V and 2 bases from J, with 5 bases between. Germline V gene data show CDR1 as ENHRY and CDR2 as SYGVKD. In DNA, the CDR3 is TGTGCCATCAGTGAGTCTCAGGGCAATCAGCCCCAGCATTTT. This codes for CAISESQGNQPQHF.

The genes are TRBV5-1 and TRBJ2-1; 12 bases map to TRBD2. With 2 bases clipped from V and 1 base from J, the junction kept 13 bases outside the gene matches. The CDR3 is 20 amino acids. The germline V gene has CDR1 SGHRS and CDR2 YFSETQ. Here the CDR3 reads CASSFLASGGAAGSYNEQFF. CDR3 coding DNA: TGCGCCAGCAGCTTTTTAGCTAGCGGGGGGGCAGCGGGGTCCTACAATGAGCAGTTCTTC.

The V call is TRBV30, the J call TRBJ1-1; D remains ambiguous. The CDR3 spans 14 residues. V gave up 3 bases and J gave up 1 base, with 12 bases separating them. The germline CDR1 and CDR2 sequences are GTSNPN and SVGIG (reference sequence). The CDR3 DNA reads TGTGCCTGGAGGGAAAGGTTAACGAACACTGAAGCTTTCTTT. Protein product: CAWRERLTNTEAFF. Full variable domain (rest looked up from reference TRBV30 and TRBJ1-1): SQTIHQWPATLVQPVGSPLSLECTVEGTSNPNLYWYRQAAGRGLQLLFYSVGIGQISSEVPQNLSASRPQDRQFILSSKKLLLSDSGFYLCAWRERLTNTEAFFGQGTRLTVV.

This chain connects TRBV14 to TRBJ2-2; tentatively, D is TRBD2 (6 bases). With 4 bases removed from V and 1 base from J, the gap between germline ends came to 13 bases. The CDR3 extends over 16 amino acids. Germline CDR1 reads SGHDN; CDR2 reads FVKESK. Here the CDR3 DNA reads TGTGCCAGCAGCCTATCTAGGCGGGGGAACACCGGGGAGCTGTTTTTT. Translated, it gives CASSLSRRGNTGELFF.

This rearrangement joins TRBV29-1 to TRBJ1-2, with unresolved D. Germline V gene sequence: CDR1 SQVTM, CDR2 ANQGSEA. Trimming cost V 7 bases and J 7 bases, with 16 bases left between them. The CDR3 has 12 residues. The CDR3 bases are TGCAGCGGGTTTAAGACGGGTCCTGGCTACACCTTC. This encodes CSGFKTGPGYTF.

V gene TRBV2 combines with J gene TRBJ2-3, with TRBD1 identical over 9 bases. Trimming took 7 bases from V and 9 from J; bases not matched to a gene: 8. This CDR3 comprises 13 residues. Per the germline V gene, CDR1 is SNHLY and CDR2 is FYNNEI. This chain's CDR3 is CASTWDRVATQYF. The CDR3 coding sequence is TGTGCCAGCACCTGGGACAGGGTCGCCACGCAGTATTTT.

The chain recombines TRBV19 with TRBJ1-6; D unclear. Germline V CDR1 and CDR2: LNHDA, SQIVND (reference sequence). Trimming took off 0 bases at V and 14 bases at J, with 14 bases between the two ends. This CDR3 spans 14 amino acids. CDR3 sequence: CASSIELKRFTLHF. CDR3 nucleotide sequence: TGTGCCAGTAGTATAGAATTGAAGCGCTTCACCCTCCACTTT.

This clone was picked up a small number of times. The J gene is TRBJ1-2, the V gene TRBV19; D remains unclear. Looked up from germline, CDR1 is LNHDA and CDR2 is SQIVND (reference sequence). V was clipped by 7 bases and J by 1 base, with 13 bases between them. CDR3 length: 14 amino acids. For the CDR3, the DNA is TGTGCCAGTACCGGAACAGACCTTAACTATGGCTACACCTTC. Its protein is CASTGTDLNYGYTF.

This clone has more than one count but fewer than ten. The rearrangement uses TRBV19 and TRBJ1-1, with D perhaps TRBD1 (5 bases). Between the trimmed V and J ends, which lost 5 bases and 4 bases, there was a span of 11 bases. CDR3 length equals 13 residues. Looked up from germline, CDR1 is LNHDA and CDR2 is SQIVND (reference sequence). CDR3 nucleotides: TGTGCCAGTAGTTCCCTGAGGGGCACTGAAGCTTTCTTT. It yields the protein CASSSLRGTEAFF. Combining the CDR3 with reference TRBV19 and TRBJ1-1 gives the whole variable domain DGGITQSPKYLFRKEGQNVTLSCEQNLNHDAMYWYRQDPGQGLRLIYYSQIVNDFQKGDIAEGYSVSREKKESFPLTVTSAQKNPTAFYLCASSSLRGTEAFFGQGTRLTVV.

V usage is TRBV11-2 and J usage is TRBJ2-2; D gene ambiguous. With 3 bases removed from V and 0 bases from J, the gap between germline ends came to 5 bases. Germline V gene lookup returns CDR1 SGHAT and CDR2 FQNNGV. CDR3 length equals 14 residues. CDR3 in amino acids: CASSFLSNTGELFF. The CDR3 DNA reads TGTGCCAGCAGCTTCCTGTCGAACACCGGGGAGCTGTTTTTT.

This rearrangement joins TRBV7-2 to TRBJ2-1, with D perhaps being TRBD1 or TRBD2 (6 bases each). V was trimmed by 5 bases and J by 11 bases, leaving 22 bases between them. Germline-derived CDR1 and CDR2 are SGHTA and FQGNSA. The CDR3 has 15 amino acids. This CDR3 reads CASSPGRGLGRKQFF. The DNA for the CDR3 is TGTGCCAGCAGCCCGGGACGGGGGCTCGGTCGAAAGCAGTTCTTC.

The chain combines TRBV5-1 with TRBJ1-2, with TRBD1 as a possible D gene (6 bases). V lost 5 bases, J lost 4 bases, and 21 bases lay in between. From germline, CDR1 is SGHRS and CDR2 YFSETQ. This CDR3 is built from 16 residues. CDR3 amino acids: CASRSPGAGSFYGYTF. The DNA of the CDR3 is TGCGCCAGCAGATCACCAGGGGCAGGTTCTTTCTATGGCTACACCTTC.

The genes are TRBV7-6 and TRBJ2-2; 11 nucleotides match TRBD2. The CDR3 runs 18 residues. The junction had 4 bases not matched to a gene; V was cut back by 0 bases and J by 1 base. Germline V lookup: CDR1 SGHVS, CDR2 FNYEAQ. CDR3 in amino acids: CASSLAPTSGVNTGELFF. The CDR3 DNA sequence: TGTGCCAGCAGCTTAGCGCCGACTAGCGGGGTGAACACCGGGGAGCTGTTTTTT.

This chain links TRBV5-4 with TRBJ2-1; D remains ambiguous. The CDR3 has 11 residues. With 2 bases removed from V and 8 bases from J, the gap between germline ends came to 5 bases. The germline gives CDR1 SGHNT, CDR2 YYREEE (reference sequence). For the CDR3, the DNA is TGTGCCAGCAGCTTAACCGATGAGCAGTTCTTC. This translates into CASSLTDEQFF. Supplemented by reference TRBV5-4 and TRBJ2-1, the full variable domain reads ETGVTQSPTHLIKTRGQQVTLRCSSQSGHNTVSWYQQALGQGPQFIFQYYREEENGRGNFPPRFSGLQFPNYSSELNVNALELDDSALYLCASSLTDEQFFGPGTRLTVL.

V gene TRBV19 combines with J gene TRBJ1-1; the match to TRBD1 covers 10 bases. The trim removed 7 bases at V and 4 bases at J, leaving 6 bases unmatched. The CDR3 contains 14 residues. The V gene's germline CDR1 is LNHDA and CDR2 SQIVND (reference sequence). The CDR3 region is CASKGQGISTEAFF. The CDR3 nucleotides are TGTGCCAGTAAGGGACAGGGGATTAGCACTGAAGCTTTCTTT.

This chain joins TRBV7-2 and TRBJ2-7; D remains unclear. This CDR3 is built from 14 residues. Trimming took 5 bases from V and 2 from J, leaving 13 bases between them. Germline V gene lookup returns CDR1 SGHTA and CDR2 FQGNSA. The CDR3: CASSPGRVPYEQYF. DNA of the CDR3: TGTGCCAGCAGCCCCGGCCGGGTCCCCTACGAGCAGTACTTC.

The J gene is TRBJ2-3, the V gene TRBV7-8, with D possibly matching TRBD1 (6 bases). Per germline, CDR1 SGHVS and CDR2 FQNEAQ. Trimming removed 5 bases from V and 2 bases from J, with 11 bases in between. This CDR3 comprises 14 residues. The CDR3 nucleotides are TGTGCCAGCAGCAGTAGACAGGCCACAGATACGCAGTATTTT. It encodes CASSSRQATDTQYF.